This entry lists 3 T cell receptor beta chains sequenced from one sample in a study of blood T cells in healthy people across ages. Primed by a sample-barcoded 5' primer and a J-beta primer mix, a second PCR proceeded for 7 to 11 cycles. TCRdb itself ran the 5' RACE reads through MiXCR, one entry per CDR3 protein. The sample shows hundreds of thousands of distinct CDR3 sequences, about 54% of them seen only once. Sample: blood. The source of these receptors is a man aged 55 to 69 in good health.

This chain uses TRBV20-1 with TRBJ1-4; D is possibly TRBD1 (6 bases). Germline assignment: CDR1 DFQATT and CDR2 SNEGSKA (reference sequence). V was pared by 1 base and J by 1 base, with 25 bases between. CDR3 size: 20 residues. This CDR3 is CSARAPPWAGDPLTNEKLFF. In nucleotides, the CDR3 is TGCAGTGCTAGAGCCCCCCCGTGGGCAGGGGACCCACTAACTAATGAAAAACTGTTTTTT.

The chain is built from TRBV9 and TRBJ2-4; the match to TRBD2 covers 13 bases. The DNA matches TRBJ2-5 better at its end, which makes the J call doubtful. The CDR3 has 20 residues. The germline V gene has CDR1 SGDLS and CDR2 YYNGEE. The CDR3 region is CASSVRPPGLAGSDQETQYF. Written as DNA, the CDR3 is TGTGCCAGCAGCGTCAGACCCCCGGGACTAGCGGGGTCGGATCAAGAGACCCAGTACTTC.

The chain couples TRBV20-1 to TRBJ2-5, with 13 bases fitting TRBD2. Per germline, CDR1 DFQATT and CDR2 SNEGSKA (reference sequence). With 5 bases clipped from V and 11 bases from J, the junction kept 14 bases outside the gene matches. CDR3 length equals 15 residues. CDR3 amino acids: CSAPSTSGGYNEQYF. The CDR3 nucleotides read TGCAGTGCTCCTTCGACTAGCGGGGGGTACAATGAGCAGTACTTC.